The rows below give T cell receptor beta chains drawn from one sample of a study of control samples from healthy donors and cancer patients. Clones were sequenced by immunoSEQ multiplex PCR, and TCRdb holds only the in-frame ones, with some missing. The data contain 100,000 to 150,000 clones, roughly 90% of them seen just once; the ten biggest clones take up more than 2.5%. Sequenced material: blood. The receptors originated from a man aged 50 to 60 in good health. The CDR3 runs from the conserved cysteine through the conserved F or W. A D gene is named only where the DNA matches it firmly. Some rows mark clone size as missing; the rest say once, few, many or name a class of expanded clone.

>once|TRBJ2-1|TRBV14|TRBD2
TGTGCCAGCAGCCAGCTAGCGGGGGGGGCCAATGAGCAGTTCTTC
CASSQLAGGANEQFF
>NA|TRBJ2-7|TRBV12-3/TRBV12-4|NA
TGTGCCAGCGCTGGTCAGACAAATTACGAGCAGTACTTC
CASAGQTNYEQYF
>NA|TRBJ2-6|TRBV18|NA
TGTGCCAGCTCACCTCCGGGACGGGATAACTCTGGGGCCAACGTCCTGACTTTC
CASSPPGRDNSGANVLTF
>NA|TRBJ2-5|TRBV15|TRBD2
TGTGCCACCAGCACATGGGGACTAGCGGAGGGTAACCAAGAGACCCAGTACTTC
CATSTWGLAEGNQETQYF
>NA|TRBJ1-6|TRBV30|NA
TGTGCCTGGGGGGCAACAGGGATAAATTCACCCCTCCACTTT
CAWGATGINSPLHF
>NA|TRBJ2-5|TRBV28|NA
TGTGCCAGCAGTTTTGGTAGGGAGACCCAGTACTTC
CASSFGRETQYF
>NA|TRBJ2-1|TRBV7-6|TRBD2
TGTGCCAGCAGTTATACGTGGGGGGGCTCCTACAATGAGCAGTTCTTC
CASSYTWGGSYNEQFF
>NA|TRBJ2-1|TRBV4-2|TRBD2
TGTGCCAGCAGTGCGGGGGGGCCTTACAATGAGCAGTTCTTC
CASSAGGPYNEQFF
>NA|TRBJ1-1|TRBV6-5|NA
TGTGCCAGCAGAACGCAGGGGAGCACTGAAGCTTTCTTT
CASRTQGSTEAFF
>few|TRBJ1-3|TRBV3-1/TRBV3-2|NA
TGTGCCAGCAGCCCGGACGTCTCTGGAAACACCATATATTTT
CASSPDVSGNTIYF
>NA|TRBJ2-1|TRBV19|TRBD1
TGTGCCAGTAGGGGGACAGGGGTAGTCAATGAGCAGTTCTTC
CASRGTGVVNEQFF
>NA|TRBJ2-2|TRBV11-3|TRBD1
TGTGCCAGCAGCTACAGACAGGGTGGCACCGGGGAGCTGTTTTTT
CASSYRQGGTGELFF
>NA|TRBJ2-7|TRBV18|NA
TGTGCCAGCTCACAGACAGGTTCCTACGAGCAGTACTTC
CASSQTGSYEQYF
>NA|TRBJ2-2|TRBV29-1|TRBD2
TGCAGCGGGGGCGGACGCGGGGGGGGAAACACCGGGGAGCTGTTTTTT
CSGGGRGGGNTGELFF
>NA|TRBJ1-6|TRBV6-2/TRBV6-3|TRBD1
TGTGCCAGCAGTTTAAGGACAGGAGATAATTCACCCCTCCACTTT
CASSLRTGDNSPLHF
>NA|TRBJ1-3|TRBV20-1|NA
TGCAGTGCTAGTTTTTTCGGGCAAACTGGAAACACCATATATTTT
CSASFFGQTGNTIYF
>NA|TRBJ2-7|TRBV29-1|TRBD1
TGCAGCGTGGCCCGCTCTCTCACAGGGGACGAGCAGTACTTC
CSVARSLTGDEQYF
>NA|TRBJ2-7|TRBV29-1|NA
TGCAGCGTAAGGATAAGGAGCTACGAGCAGTACTTC
CSVRIRSYEQYF
>NA|TRBJ2-7|TRBV6-5|NA
TGTGCCAGCAGCAGGACACCCCGCTCCTACGAGCAGTACTTC
CASSRTPRSYEQYF
>NA|TRBJ2-6|TRBV30|NA
TGTGCCTGGAAAATTTCAGGGGCCAACGTCCTGACTTTC
CAWKISGANVLTF
>NA|TRBJ2-5|TRBV19|NA
TGTGCCAGTAGAAATCTTCTAGCGTCCGAGACCCAGTACTTC
CASRNLLASETQYF
>NA|TRBJ2-3|TRBV7-9|NA
TGTGCCAGCAGCTTAGTCTTCGTCGGCAGGGAGACAGATACGCAGTATTTT
CASSLVFVGRETDTQYF
>few|TRBJ1-1|TRBV6-5|NA
TGTGCCAGCAGTTATCGGGGTCCAAACACTGAAGCTTTCTTT
CASSYRGPNTEAFF